The rows below give T cell receptor beta chains drawn from one sample of a study of Graves' ophthalmopathy and Graves' hyperthyroidism. Via MiXCR, TCRdb re-called the multiplex PCR reads, giving one row per CDR3 protein. The data hold just over 600,000 distinct CDR3 sequences, with 20% to 25% observed a single time. Sequences were obtained from peripheral blood. These receptor sequences come from a woman aged 18-30 years with stable Graves' hyperthyroidism. Some clones in this sample may be carry-over from other donors' samples. CDR3s include the opening cysteine and the closing phenylalanine or tryptophan. The order of the fields is CDR3 protein, CDR3 DNA, clone size, V gene, D gene, J gene. The D gene is left open where the match is weak. Not all rows give a size; the values are once, few, many and, for expanded clones, a class.

cdr3_aa: CSASKTARVEQYF
cdr3_nt: TGCAGTGCTTCGAAGACCGCGAGGGTAGAGCAGTACTTC
clone_size: many
v_call: TRBV20-1
d_call: -
j_call: TRBJ2-7

cdr3_aa: CASISREQYF
cdr3_nt: TGTGCCAGCATTAGCCGCGAGCAGTACTTC
clone_size: -
v_call: TRBV2
d_call: -
j_call: TRBJ2-7

cdr3_aa: CASSPRGTGGGNRPQHF
cdr3_nt: TGTGCCAGCAGCCCCCGGGGTACAGGGGGAGGCAATCGGCCCCAGCATTTT
clone_size: many
v_call: TRBV12-3/TRBV12-4
d_call: TRBD1
j_call: TRBJ1-5

cdr3_aa: CASSLAVHLGSTEAFF
cdr3_nt: TGCGCCAGCAGCTTGGCCGTCCACTTGGGGAGCACTGAAGCTTTCTTT
clone_size: many
v_call: TRBV5-1
d_call: -
j_call: TRBJ1-1

cdr3_aa: CASSPGQQGSEAFF
cdr3_nt: TGTGCCAGCAGCCCCGGACAACAGGGAAGTGAAGCTTTCTTT
clone_size: many
v_call: TRBV7-9
d_call: -
j_call: TRBJ1-1

cdr3_aa: CASRMETSDVDEQFF
cdr3_nt: TGTGCCAGCAGGATGGAGACTAGCGACGTCGATGAGCAGTTCTTC
clone_size: -
v_call: TRBV12-3/TRBV12-4
d_call: TRBD2
j_call: TRBJ2-1

cdr3_aa: CASGRDLNQPQHF
cdr3_nt: TGTGCCAGCGGTAGGGACCTCAATCAGCCCCAGCATTTT
clone_size: many
v_call: TRBV2
d_call: -
j_call: TRBJ1-5

cdr3_aa: CASSSGGDSDSNQPQHF
cdr3_nt: TGTGCCAGCAGTTCGGGGGGGGACTCGGATAGCAATCAGCCCCAGCATTTT
clone_size: once
v_call: TRBV11-2
d_call: -
j_call: TRBJ1-5

cdr3_aa: CASSLMARGYEQYF
cdr3_nt: TGTGCCAGCAGTTTGATGGCCAGGGGCTACGAGCAGTACTTC
clone_size: many
v_call: TRBV28
d_call: -
j_call: TRBJ2-7

cdr3_aa: CASSPGHWNTGELFF
cdr3_nt: TGTGCCAGCTCACCGGGACATTGGAACACCGGGGAGCTGTTTTTT
clone_size: -
v_call: TRBV18
d_call: -
j_call: TRBJ2-2

cdr3_aa: CAWSARDRGRGYTF
cdr3_nt: TGTGCCTGGAGTGCCCGAGACAGGGGGCGAGGCTACACCTTC
clone_size: many
v_call: TRBV30
d_call: TRBD1
j_call: TRBJ1-2

cdr3_aa: CAIGGAPSSYEQYF
cdr3_nt: TGTGCCATCGGGGGGGCGCCGAGCTCCTACGAGCAGTACTTC
clone_size: many
v_call: TRBV28
d_call: TRBD2
j_call: TRBJ2-7

cdr3_aa: CASSLGRQHSRNTIYF
cdr3_nt: TGTGCCAGCAGCTTAGGGAGACAGCACTCTCGAAACACCATATATTTT
clone_size: many
v_call: TRBV11-2
d_call: -
j_call: TRBJ1-3

cdr3_aa: CASSLGGAKTQYF
cdr3_nt: TGTGCCAGCAGTTTGGGGGGGGCGAAGACCCAGTACTTC
clone_size: many
v_call: TRBV12-3/TRBV12-4
d_call: -
j_call: TRBJ2-5

cdr3_aa: CASSRGSPLANYGYTF
cdr3_nt: TGTGCCAGCTCCAGGGGTTCCCCTTTAGCTAACTATGGCTACACCTTC
clone_size: few
v_call: TRBV12-3/TRBV12-4
d_call: -
j_call: TRBJ1-2

cdr3_aa: CASSSPDKETQYF
cdr3_nt: TGTGCCAGCAGTTCCCCGGATAAAGAGACCCAGTACTTC
clone_size: many
v_call: TRBV28
d_call: -
j_call: TRBJ2-5

cdr3_aa: CSARVGGQGAYEQYF
cdr3_nt: TGCAGTGCCAGGGTGGGGGGACAGGGGGCCTACGAGCAGTACTTC
clone_size: many
v_call: TRBV20-1
d_call: TRBD1
j_call: TRBJ2-7

cdr3_aa: CAISAQGSDTEAFF
cdr3_nt: TGTGCCATCAGTGCCCAGGGGTCGGACACTGAAGCTTTCTTT
clone_size: many
v_call: TRBV10-3
d_call: -
j_call: TRBJ1-1

cdr3_aa: CASSYLGVANTEAFF
cdr3_nt: TGTGCCAGCAGTTACCTCGGTGTGGCGAACACTGAAGCTTTCTTT
clone_size: -
v_call: TRBV6-2/TRBV6-3
d_call: -
j_call: TRBJ1-1

cdr3_aa: CASSRGGTVEQYF
cdr3_nt: TGTGCCAGCAGCCGGGGAGGGACAGTCGAGCAGTACTTC
clone_size: many
v_call: TRBV9
d_call: -
j_call: TRBJ2-7

cdr3_aa: CASSVAPDYGYTF
cdr3_nt: TGTGCCAGCAGTGTGGCTCCTGACTATGGCTACACCTTC
clone_size: -
v_call: TRBV6-1
d_call: -
j_call: TRBJ1-2

cdr3_aa: CASSVNPDTSYGYTF
cdr3_nt: TGTGCCAGCAGTGTGAATCCCGACACGTCCTATGGCTACACCTTC
clone_size: -
v_call: TRBV2
d_call: -
j_call: TRBJ1-2

cdr3_aa: CASSLNRDPSYEQYF
cdr3_nt: TGTGCCAGCAGCCTGAACAGGGATCCGTCCTACGAGCAGTACTTC
clone_size: many
v_call: TRBV7-8
d_call: -
j_call: TRBJ2-7

cdr3_aa: CASRGDREGYTF
cdr3_nt: TGTGCCAGCAGAGGGGACAGGGAGGGCTACACCTTC
clone_size: -
v_call: TRBV28
d_call: TRBD1
j_call: TRBJ1-2

cdr3_aa: CASSWDFSMNTEAFF
cdr3_nt: TGTGCCAGCAGTTGGGACTTTTCCATGAACACTGAAGCTTTCTTT
clone_size: -
v_call: TRBV12-3/TRBV12-4
d_call: -
j_call: TRBJ1-1

cdr3_aa: CASSFGVVGEQYF
cdr3_nt: TGTGCCAGCAGTTTTGGGGTAGTGGGCGAGCAGTACTTC
clone_size: many
v_call: TRBV12-3/TRBV12-4
d_call: -
j_call: TRBJ2-7

cdr3_aa: CASSFSMGQPQHF
cdr3_nt: TGCGCCAGCAGCTTTAGCATGGGTCAGCCCCAGCATTTT
clone_size: -
v_call: TRBV5-1
d_call: -
j_call: TRBJ1-5

cdr3_aa: CASSLALAGILHEQYF
cdr3_nt: TGTGCCAGCAGCTTAGCTCTAGCGGGAATTCTCCACGAGCAGTACTTC
clone_size: many
v_call: TRBV11-3
d_call: TRBD2
j_call: TRBJ2-7

cdr3_aa: CASSERPAGSGYTF
cdr3_nt: TGTGCCAGCAGCGAGCGCCCCGCAGGGAGCGGCTACACCTTC
clone_size: many
v_call: TRBV9
d_call: -
j_call: TRBJ1-2

cdr3_aa: CASSGSWEETQYF
cdr3_nt: TGTGCCAGCAGTGGCTCTTGGGAAGAGACCCAGTACTTC
clone_size: many
v_call: TRBV27
d_call: -
j_call: TRBJ2-5

cdr3_aa: CASSYQGLNTGELFF
cdr3_nt: TGTGCCAGCAGTTACCAGGGGCTGAACACCGGGGAGCTGTTTTTT
clone_size: -
v_call: TRBV6-5
d_call: -
j_call: TRBJ2-2

cdr3_aa: CASRTLSSYNSPLHF
cdr3_nt: TGTGCCAGCAGGACCCTAAGCTCCTATAATTCACCCCTCCACTTT
clone_size: many
v_call: TRBV11-2
d_call: -
j_call: TRBJ1-6

cdr3_aa: CASSFSQWEQYF
cdr3_nt: TGTGCCAGCAGTTTCTCTCAATGGGAGCAGTACTTC
clone_size: many
v_call: TRBV6-5
d_call: -
j_call: TRBJ2-7

cdr3_aa: CSATTESYEQYF
cdr3_nt: TGCAGTGCTACGACAGAGAGCTACGAGCAGTACTTC
clone_size: many
v_call: TRBV20-1
d_call: -
j_call: TRBJ2-7